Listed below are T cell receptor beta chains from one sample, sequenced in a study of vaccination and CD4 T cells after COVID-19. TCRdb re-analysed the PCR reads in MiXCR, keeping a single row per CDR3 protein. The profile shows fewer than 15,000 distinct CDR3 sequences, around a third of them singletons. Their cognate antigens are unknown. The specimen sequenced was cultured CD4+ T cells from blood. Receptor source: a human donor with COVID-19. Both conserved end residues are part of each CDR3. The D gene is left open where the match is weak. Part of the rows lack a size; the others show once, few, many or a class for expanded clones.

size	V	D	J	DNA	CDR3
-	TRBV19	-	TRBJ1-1	TGTGCCAGTAGTATTAGTATAGGTCGGGGAGAAGAAGCTTTCTTT	CASSISIGRGEEAFF
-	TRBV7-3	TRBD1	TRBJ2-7	TGTGCCAGCAGCTCCTACGGACAGGGGATGTACGAGCAGTACTTC	CASSSYGQGMYEQYF
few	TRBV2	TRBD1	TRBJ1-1	TGTGCCAGCAGTACGACAGGGGGGCGGGTCACTGAAGCTTTCTTT	CASSTTGGRVTEAFF
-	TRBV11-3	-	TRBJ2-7	TGTGCCAGCAGCTTAGAGGGCGGCAGCGACGAGCAGTACTTC	CASSLEGGSDEQYF
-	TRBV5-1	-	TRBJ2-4	TGCGCCAGCAGGCGGGACGTAGCCAAAAACATTCAGTACTTC	CASRRDVAKNIQYF
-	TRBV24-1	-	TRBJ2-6	TGTGCCACCAGTGAGGGGGGTACCAACTCTGGGGCCAACGTCCTGACTTTC	CATSEGGTNSGANVLTF
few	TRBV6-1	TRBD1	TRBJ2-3	TGTGCCACCGGACCGGGACAGGGCACAGATACGCAGTATTTT	CATGPGQGTDTQYF
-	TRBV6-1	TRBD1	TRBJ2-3	TGTGCCAGCAGTCCGGGACAGTGCACAGATACGCAGTATTTT	CASSPGQCTDTQYF
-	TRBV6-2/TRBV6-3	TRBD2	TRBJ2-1	TGTGCCAGCCTACTAGCGGGGTTTCCCTACAATGAGCAGTTCTTC	CASLLAGFPYNEQFF
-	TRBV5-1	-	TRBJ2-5	TGCGCCAGCAGCTTGGGCGGGGTACAGACCCAGTACTTC	CASSLGGVQTQYF
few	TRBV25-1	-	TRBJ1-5	TGTGCCAGCAGTGGCGCCGGGCATAGCAATCAGCCCCAGCATTTT	CASSGAGHSNQPQHF
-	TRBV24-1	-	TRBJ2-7	TGTGCCACCAGTGATTGGGGTTCGGACGAGCAGTACTTC	CATSDWGSDEQYF
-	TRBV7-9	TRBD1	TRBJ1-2	TGTGCCAGCAGCTCAGCCGGGACAGGGGGGGCTGGCTACACCTTC	CASSSAGTGGAGYTF
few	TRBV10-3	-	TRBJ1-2	TGTGCCATCAGTGATTGGGGGAGTGGCTATGGCTACACCTTC	CAISDWGSGYGYTF
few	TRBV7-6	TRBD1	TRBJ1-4	TGTGCCAGCAGCTTAGGGACAGGGTATAATGAAAAACTGTTTTTT	CASSLGTGYNEKLFF
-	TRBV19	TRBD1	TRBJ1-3	TGTGCCAGTAGTCCCCTAGGGACAGGGGAAAACACCATATATTTT	CASSPLGTGENTIYF
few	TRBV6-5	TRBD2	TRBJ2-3	TGTGCCAGCAGTTACAGTCGCGGGGGGCGCACAGATACGCAGTATTTT	CASSYSRGGRTDTQYF
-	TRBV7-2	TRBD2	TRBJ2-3	TGTGCCAGCAGCGGGACTAGCGTGAAAAGCGGCACAGATACGCAGTATTTT	CASSGTSVKSGTDTQYF
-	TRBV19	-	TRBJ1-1	TGTGCCAGTAGTGTGACAATTCAAAACACTGAAGCTTTCTTT	CASSVTIQNTEAFF
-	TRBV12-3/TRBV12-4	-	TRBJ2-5	TGTGCCAGCAGTCCGACAGGGCGGGACTCAGAGACCCAGTACTTC	CASSPTGRDSETQYF
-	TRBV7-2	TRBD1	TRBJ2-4	TGTGCCAGCAGCCCCCCACGTACAGGGGCAAAGTATATAGCCAAAAACATTCAGTACTTC	CASSPPRTGAKYIAKNIQYF
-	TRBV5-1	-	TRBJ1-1	TGCGCCAGCAGCTTGGCTTCAATGAACACTGAAGCTTTCTTT	CASSLASMNTEAFF
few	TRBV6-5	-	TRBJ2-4	TGTGCCAGCAGTTCGGGCATCCGAGAGTACTTC	CASSSGIREYF
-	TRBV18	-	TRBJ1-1	TGTGCCAGCTCACCACCAGATACCAACACTGAAGCTTTCTTT	CASSPPDTNTEAFF
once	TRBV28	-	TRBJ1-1	TGTGCCAGCAGTTCCACCCAACCCGGGAAGAACGCTGAAGCTTTCTTT	CASSSTQPGKNAEAFF
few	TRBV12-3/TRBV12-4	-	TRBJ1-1	TGTGCCAGCAGTAGAGGCAGGGCTCAAGCTGAAGCTTTCTTT	CASSRGRAQAEAFF
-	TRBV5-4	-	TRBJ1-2	TGTGCCAGCAGTACGTGGTCGGCACCGAATGGCTACACCTTC	CASSTWSAPNGYTF
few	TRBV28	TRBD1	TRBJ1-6	TGTGCCAGCAGTGCCGGGACAGGGCGGTTAGTCTATAATTCACCCCTCCACTTT	CASSAGTGRLVYNSPLHF
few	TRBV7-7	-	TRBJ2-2	TGTGCTAGCAGCCCCCGGACAGGAGGGAGTCCCGGGGAGCTGTTTTTT	CASSPRTGGSPGELFF
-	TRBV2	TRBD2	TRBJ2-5	TGTGCCAGCAGTGAAACTAGCGGAGGACAAGAGACCCAGTACTTC	CASSETSGGQETQYF